This paragraph reports one TCR beta chain. Germline CDR1 is SQVTM and CDR2 is ANQGSEA. V was clipped by 6 bases and J by 0 bases, with 8 bases between them. This CDR3 is built from 12 residues. The assay was immunoSEQ multiplex PCR, and TCRdb's table has in-frame clones only and misses some. The table shows 140,000 to 150,000 clones, with roughly 79% occurring only once. The data originate from a study of blood T cell repertoires in COVID-19. Study context: Sources were T cells, B-cell-depleted T cells, or PBMCs; the material itself was cDNA or gDNA.

Sequences were obtained from peripheral blood. The sequence was obtained from a human donor in a cohort sampled during active COVID-19. J is TRBJ1-1 and V is TRBV29-1; D ambiguous. The CDR3 coding sequence is TGCAGCGTCACCCCAGTGAACACTGAAGCTTTCTTT. Encoded protein: CSVTPVNTEAFF.